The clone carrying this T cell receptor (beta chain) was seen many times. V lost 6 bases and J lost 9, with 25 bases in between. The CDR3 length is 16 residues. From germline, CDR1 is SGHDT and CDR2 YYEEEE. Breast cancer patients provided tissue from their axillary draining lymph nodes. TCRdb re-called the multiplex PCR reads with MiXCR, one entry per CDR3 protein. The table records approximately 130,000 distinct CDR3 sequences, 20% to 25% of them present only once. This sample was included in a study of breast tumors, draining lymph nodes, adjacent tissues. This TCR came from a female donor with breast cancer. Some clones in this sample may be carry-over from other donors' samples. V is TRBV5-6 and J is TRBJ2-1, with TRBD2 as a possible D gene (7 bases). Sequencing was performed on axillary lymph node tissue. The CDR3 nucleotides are TGTGCCAGCACCCTCGGGGGACTAAGGGGGGCAATTGAGCAGTTCTTC. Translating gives CASTLGGLRGAIEQFF.